This T cell receptor beta chain originates from a study of human T cells and chemical hapten exposure. Overall study context: Sensitization employed 2% DPC on roughly 2 cm by roughly 2 cm of upper inner arm skin. The patch tests put 0.01% DPC on the skin of the upper back and were read 6 days later.

In this sample, this clonotype turned up a few times. Its cognate antigen is unknown. In TCRdb, the RACE reads were re-called with MiXCR into one record per CDR3 protein. The table has some 96,000 distinct CDR3 sequences, approximately 9.3% seen once. The germline gives CDR1 KGHSH, CDR2 LQKENI. The junction had 4 bases not matched to a gene; V was cut back by 2 bases and J by 2 bases. The CDR3 consists of 15 residues. Study findings and constraints: DPC sensitization left the count of TCRs above 1 in 1000 unchanged.

Time point meaning: patch test 2, 6 weeks after DPC sensitization. Documented treatment: therapeutic diphenylcyclopropenone sensitization with weekly scalp DPC. People who gave samples had alopecia, were 18 to 70 years old, and were suitable for DPC. This material consisted of whole blood, taken in connection with sensitization to the hapten diphenylcyclopropenone (DPC). The clonotype was recovered from a woman in her 40s with alopecia areata. Some clones in this sample may be carry-over from other donors' samples. The gene calls are TRBV18 and TRBJ2-5; 8 bases are a match to TRBD2. This CDR3 is CASSPMTSVQETQYF. The CDR3 DNA follows: TGTGCCAGCTCACCAATGACTAGCGTACAAGAGACCCAGTACTTC.